This paragraph reports one TCR beta chain. The table lists this clonotype with a few counts. The antigen it recognizes is unknown. Base-call qualities are not available, and no considerably larger clone is one nucleotide away. The study was a case-control design nested within a healthcare worker cohort in London, UK, with weekly nasopharyngeal swab PCR tests and blood sampling. Healthcare workers were recruited between 23 and 31 March 2020, during the week of the UK lockdown, and were followed weekly for up to about 15 weeks. The data originate from a study of early T cells in non-severe SARS-CoV-2 infection (dated by TCRdb to the early 2020s). As for the study more broadly: Bulk RNA from unsorted whole blood was used for TCR sequencing, so alpha and beta chains could not be paired.

The germline V gene provides CDR1 MNHEY and CDR2 SVGAGI. Counted from cysteine to phenylalanine, this CDR3 has 13 amino acids. Only CDR3 DNA remains: 39 bases, in frame from the first base. Trimming takes 6 bases from V and 7 bases from J, and the germline ends sit 13 bases apart. Summary of the overall study and its limitations: VDJdb matching was skewed toward anti-spike CD8 responses and likely underestimated virus-specific expansions, missing private and CD4 specificities.

Library method: 5' RACE. Sequenced using a NextSeq 500. Unique molecular identifiers were attached to individual cDNA molecules in the TCR library protocol so that sequencing error and PCR bias could be corrected. Both TCR alpha and beta chains were sequenced, and tight co-correlation was observed between alpha and beta sequence abundances in each sample. As for how the authors treated the data: Decombinator V4 was used to annotate TCR sequences for V gene, J gene and CDR3. TCRs were defined as expanded if a significant change between any two time points was detected under a Poisson model with p below 0.0001. TCR abundances were normalised to the total number of TCRs sequenced per sample and were expressed as counts per million. MAIT TCRs were defined by TRAV1-2 paired with TRAJ12, TRAJ20 or TRAJ33, and iNKT TCRs by TRAV10 paired with TRAJ18. A search of VDJdb, accessed on 1 November 2021, was run for TCRs annotated to CMV, EBV and SARS-CoV-2, with TCRs annotated for multiple antigens excluded. TCRdb passed the public sequencing reads through fastp at Q25 and MiXCR, retaining productive beta sequences. Identical CDR3 protein sequences are pooled into one entry, listed with their most common genes and DNA. These V and J calls derive from TCRdb rather than the authors' analysis. In this sample the table shows 50,000 to 70,000 distinct CDR3 sequences, approximately 5.9% of which occur a single time. The ten largest clones represent 3.4% of the sample.

This receptor was identified in an adult who was a healthcare worker with PCR-confirmed SARS-CoV-2 infection or an uninfected control (not recorded which). The sample was whole blood, taken at baseline. This receptor chain uses TRBV6-5 and TRBJ2-1, and perhaps TRBD2 as D gene, on 6 matching bases. The CDR3 protein is CASSRGLGNEQFF. The nucleotides read TGTGCCAGCAGCCGGGGACTGGGAAATGAGCAGTTCTTC.